This T cell receptor (beta chain) was identified in a study of T cell responses to AZD1222 COVID-19 vaccine. Points from the study as a whole: Seropositive status at baseline applied to only 6 or 7 AZD1222 recipients. Spike-wide vaccine-associated CD4 TCRs dominated at 160-218 and 743-854. It should be noted that donors were predominantly white British and more often female, and clonal diversity was possibly underestimated.

Worth noting for this clone: Its antigen remains unidentified.

V lost 6 bases and J lost 3, with 13 bases in between. In germline, CDR1 is MNHEY, CDR2 SVGAGI. This CDR3 comprises 14 residues. The method was immunoSEQ multiplex PCR; TCRdb's version includes in-frame clones alone and lacks a portion of them. The sample lists roughly 80,000 clones, over 80% occurring once. The material was peripheral blood, obtained on day 0 of MenACWY control vaccination. The chain uses TRBV6-5 and TRBJ2-3, with D perhaps being TRBD1 or TRBD2 (6 bases each). The origin of this receptor is an adult in good health. The CDR3 DNA sequence: TGTGCCAGCAGAATAGGGGGGTTGACAGATACGCAGTATTTT. Protein: CASRIGGLTDTQYF.